Following are 12 T cell receptor beta chains from one sample sequenced in a study of OX40 agonist ivuxolimab in advanced cancers. The protocol was immunoSEQ multiplex PCR, while the TCRdb copy is restricted to in-frame clones and leaves out a portion. The profile shows fewer than 15,000 clones, roughly 84% of them singletons. The input for sequencing was CD4+ or CD8+ T cells sorted from blood, taken in a trial of the OX40 agonist ivuxolimab. The origin of the receptors is an adult with an advanced solid tumor such as melanoma, head and neck, liver or kidney cancer.

The chain joins TRBV29-1 to TRBJ1-2; D unresolved. CDR3 length: 13 amino acids. Germline CDR1 reads SQVTM; CDR2 reads ANQGSEA. Trimming pared 1 base from V and 1 base from J, leaving 7 bases between. This CDR3 is CSVEVRLNYGYTF. CDR3 coding DNA: TGCAGCGTTGAAGTTCGGCTTAACTATGGCTACACCTTC. The full variable domain, its missing parts supplied by reference TRBV29-1 and TRBJ1-2, is SAVISQKPSRDICQRGTSLTIQCQVDSQVTMMFWYRQQPGQSLTLIATANQGSEATYESGFVIDKFPISRPNLTFSTLTVSNMSPEDSSIYLCSVEVRLNYGYTFGSGTRLTVV.

J is TRBJ2-7 and V is TRBV4-3; tentatively, D is TRBD2 (6 bases). V was clipped by 0 bases and J by 2 bases, with 11 bases between them. Germline CDR1 LGHNA, CDR2 YSLEER. The CDR3 totals 15 residues. CDR3 in amino acids: CASSQDRGLPYEQYF. As DNA, the CDR3 is TGCGCCAGCAGCCAAGATCGGGGACTGCCCTACGAGCAGTACTTC.

The genes are TRBV30 and TRBJ1-2; D unresolved. Per germline, CDR1 GTSNPN and CDR2 SVGIG (reference sequence). The CDR3 length is 14 residues. V lost 0 bases to trimming and J lost 1 base, with 9 bases between them. The CDR3 protein is CAWSVPGSNYGYTF. In DNA form, the CDR3 reads TGTGCCTGGAGTGTACCTGGGAGTAACTATGGCTACACCTTC.

This clone was found a few times. The CDR3 loop is CASTPLAGGDYEQYF. CDR3 nucleotide sequence: TGTGCCAGCACGCCACTAGCGGGAGGGGATTACGAGCAGTACTTC. The chain couples TRBV7-9 to TRBJ2-7; TRBD2 matches at 13 bases. V lost 7 bases, J lost 4 bases, and 7 bases stayed unmatched. The CDR3 totals 15 residues. CDR1 SEHNR and CDR2 FQNEAQ come from the germline V gene (reference sequence).

The chain couples TRBV4-3 to TRBJ2-3, with D possibly being TRBD1 or TRBD2 (5 bases each). V was clipped by 3 bases and J by 1 base, with 11 bases between them. The CDR3 extends over 15 amino acids. Germline loops: CDR1 LGHNA, CDR2 YSLEER. The CDR3 sequence: CASSHAGTGTDTQYF. The CDR3 DNA reads as TGCGCCAGCAGCCATGCCGGGACGGGCACAGATACGCAGTATTTT.

The DNA for the CDR3 is TGCAGCGTTGAATCCGTATACACAGATACGCAGTATTTT. Its translation: CSVESVYTDTQYF. V and J are TRBV29-1 and TRBJ2-3; D unclear. V lost 2 bases, J lost 2 bases, and 8 bases lay in between. This CDR3 is 13 amino acids long. Germline V gene sequence: CDR1 SQVTM, CDR2 ANQGSEA.

The chain has TRBV25-1 and TRBJ1-5; D not resolved. The germline V gene has CDR1 MGHDK and CDR2 SYGVNS. This CDR3 has 12 residues. The V gene lost 6 bases and the J gene lost 9 bases, with 12 bases spanning the gap. The CDR3 DNA sequence: TGTGCCAGCAGCTTGGGTAGCCGGCCCCAGCATTTT. This sequence encodes CASSLGSRPQHF.

This clone was seen more than once but under ten times. The chain has TRBV9 and TRBJ1-4, with D unclear. The CDR3 runs to 14 residues. With 2 bases removed from V and 7 bases from J, the gap between germline ends came to 12 bases. Germline V gene sequence: CDR1 SGDLS, CDR2 YYNGEE. CDR3 in amino acids: CASSVGGLGEKLFF. The DNA of the CDR3 is TGTGCCAGCAGCGTTGGCGGGTTAGGTGAAAAACTGTTTTTT.

This chain joins TRBV9 and TRBJ2-7; 9 bases map to TRBD1. CDR1 is SGDLS and CDR2 is YYNGEE in the germline V gene. This CDR3 region has 16 residues. V gave up 0 bases and J gave up 1 base; unmatched junction bases: 5. In nucleotides, the CDR3 is TGTGCCAGCAGCGTAGCCGGGACAGGGAATTCCTACGAGCAGTACTTC. Its protein is CASSVAGTGNSYEQYF.

The rearrangement links TRBV7-6 to TRBJ1-5; 9 bases align to TRBD1. The CDR3 spans 15 residues. Germline V gene lookup returns CDR1 SGHVS and CDR2 FNYEAQ. The V and J ends lost 3 bases and 5 bases, in that order; junction bases with no gene match: 5. In nucleotides, the CDR3 is TGTGCCAGCAGCTTGGACAGGGGTATGGATCAGCCCCAGCATTTT. Translation gives CASSLDRGMDQPQHF.

The chain is built from TRBV7-9 and TRBJ2-2; 7 positions match TRBD2. CDR1 is SEHNR and CDR2 is FQNEAQ in the germline V gene (reference sequence). This CDR3 is built from 17 residues. Trimming cost V 8 bases and J 0 bases; bases outside gene matches: 12. CDR3 DNA: TGTGCCAGCTCATCTCGACTAGCAGGATCGAACACCGGGGAGCTGTTTTTT. Amino acids: CASSSRLAGSNTGELFF.

This chain joins TRBV4-3 and TRBJ2-2; D tentatively reads TRBD1 or TRBD2 (5 bases each). Germline loops: CDR1 LGHNA, CDR2 YSLEER. CDR3 length: 17 amino acids. V was cut by 0 bases and J by 8 bases, with 19 bases left in between. CDR3 nucleotides: TGCGCCAGCAGCCAAGATCTTTCGCCCGGGGCTGCGGGGGAGCTGTTTTTT. This gives the protein CASSQDLSPGAAGELFF.